This T cell receptor beta chain was found in a study of T-cell reconstitution after alpha-beta-depleted transplantation in children. The length of the CDR3 is 13 residues. V was clipped by 1 base and J by 11 bases, with 14 bases between them. The germline V gene has CDR1 MGHRA and CDR2 YSYEKL. Study observations and caveats: By about two months after transplant, alpha-beta T cells reportedly arose from several hundred graft clones that had expanded. Newly produced T cells mostly provided counts and TCRbeta diversity after one year, as hyperexpanded clones declined. Surviving recipient T cells and thymic progenitors produced the high day-60 TCRbeta diversity seen in some patients.

This clonotype was counted a few times. Its antigen is currently unknown. Researchers prepared the TCRbeta library using unique molecular identifiers, the study reports. Via MiXCR, TCRdb re-called the PCR reads, giving one row per CDR3 protein. This sample carries about 1,000,000 distinct CDR3 sequences, about 29% of them seen once, and the ten largest clones take under 30%. The chain uses TRBV4-1 and TRBJ1-1, with D possibly being TRBD1 (6 bases). This sequence originates from a boy under two years old who had a stem cell transplant for SCID, so the T cells may come from the graft donor. Source: PBMCs, mostly from graft donor cells, taken 360 days after TCRalphabeta/CD19-depleted stem cell transplant. The CDR3 DNA reads as TGCGCCAGCAGCCAAGGAGCCGGGACAACCGCTTTCTTT. Protein: CASSQGAGTTAFF.